The next 7 T cell receptor beta chains were all read from a single sample in a study of cytomegalovirus exposure and HLA in healthy donors. Profiling relied on immunoSEQ multiplex PCR, and the TCRdb table lists in-frame clones only, not all of them. The top ten clones hold 3% of a sample with 150,000 to 200,000 clones, 75% to 95% of them seen once. Sequencing was carried out using PBMCs. Receptors originate from a woman younger than 30 in good health and CMV-seropositive.

The chain employs TRBV10-1 and TRBJ2-7; no definite D call. V was pared by 6 bases and J by 7 bases, with 19 bases between. Germline CDR1 and CDR2: WNHNN and SYGVQD (reference sequence). The length of the CDR3 is 14 residues. The CDR3 reads CASRAPNLPKEQYF. CDR3 in DNA: TGCGCCAGCAGAGCCCCAAATCTCCCAAAGGAGCAGTACTTC.

The chain joins TRBV6-6 to TRBJ2-7; 11 bases are a match to TRBD2. CDR3 size: 15 residues. V was clipped by 5 bases and J by 2 bases; unmatched bases: 5. Looked up from germline, CDR1 is MNHNY and CDR2 is SVGAGI (reference sequence). CDR3 amino acids: CASSPTSGIPYEQYF. The CDR3 DNA is TGTGCCAGCAGTCCGACTAGCGGGATACCCTACGAGCAGTACTTC.

V gene TRBV6-4 combines with J gene TRBJ1-2; D possibly corresponds to TRBD1 (6 bases). CDR1 MRHNA and CDR2 SNTAGT come from the germline V gene. The ends were cut back, 2 bases at V and 7 bases at J, with 17 bases in the middle. The length of the CDR3 is 15 residues. In nucleotides, the CDR3 is TGTGCCAGCAGTGACGACGGGGGGGCTGCTGGTGGCTACACCTTC. This translates into CASSDDGGAAGGYTF.

The chain couples TRBV28 to TRBJ2-7, with 11 bases lining up with TRBD2. CDR3 size: 14 residues. Trimming took 6 bases from V and 9 from J; bases not matched to a gene: 10. Germline CDR1 is MDHEN and CDR2 is SYDVKM. The CDR3 region has the DNA TGTGCCAGCAGCCCGGGACTAGCGGAGGGGGTGCAGTACTTC. Encoded protein: CASSPGLAEGVQYF.

The V call is TRBV7-2, the J call TRBJ2-7, with D tentatively TRBD1 (6 bases). V lost 4 bases and J 4 bases, leaving 17 bases between the germline ends. CDR3 length equals 15 residues. In germline, CDR1 is SGHTA, CDR2 FQGNSA. Here the CDR3 reads CASSSKSRGRYEQYF. CDR3 nucleotide sequence: TGTGCCAGCAGCTCGAAGTCCAGGGGCAGGTACGAGCAGTACTTC.

The chain combines TRBV5-5 with TRBJ2-5, with a possible D match to TRBD1 (6 bases). V lost 0 bases, J lost 0 bases, and 12 bases lay in between. This CDR3 has 16 amino acids. CDR1 and CDR2 (germline): SGHKS, YYEKEE (reference sequence). CDR3 coding DNA: TGTGCCAGCAGCTTGGGACAGGACCTGTACCAAGAGACCCAGTACTTC. Its protein product is CASSLGQDLYQETQYF.

This chain connects TRBV7-3 to TRBJ2-6; 7 bases fit TRBD1. The CDR3 loop spans 16 amino acids. The germline gives CDR1 SGHTA, CDR2 FQGTGA. With 1 base clipped from V and 2 bases from J, the junction kept 2 bases outside the gene matches. The CDR3 here is CASSLMTGTGANVLTF. As DNA, the CDR3 is TGTGCCAGCAGCTTAATGACAGGGACTGGGGCCAACGTCCTGACTTTC.